The T cell receptor (beta chain) described here comes from a study of T cell responses to AZD1222 COVID-19 vaccine. Study-level findings and limits: Targets within unmutated variant regions were reportedly found for nearly half of spike-specific TCRs.

Comments on this clone: The antigen remains undetermined.

The method was immunoSEQ multiplex PCR; TCRdb's version includes in-frame clones alone and lacks a portion of them. The sample comprises under 150,000 clones, 82% of which are singletons, and less than 5% rests with the top ten. CDR1 is SGDLS and CDR2 is YYNGEE in the germline V gene. The CDR3 is 15 residues long. The ends lost 0 bases at V and 5 bases at J; junction bases unmatched: 4. The clonotype was recovered from an adult in good health. The source was peripheral blood, collected on day 0 of MenACWY control vaccination. This chain joins TRBV9 and TRBJ2-4; 8 nucleotides agree with TRBD2. The CDR3 DNA reads as TGTGCCAGCAGCGTAGCGGGGGGGCCCCAAAACATTCAGTACTTC. Translation: CASSVAGGPQNIQYF.